These 20 T cell receptor beta chains were all obtained from the same sample, sequenced in a study of blood T cell repertoires in COVID-19. Only in-frame clones appear in the TCRdb table, and some are missing; sequencing was by immunoSEQ multiplex PCR. The data hold 150,000 to 200,000 clones, with over 70% observed a single time. Sequenced material: peripheral blood. The receptors here all came from a man between 65 and 85 years old with acute or convalescent COVID-19.

This chain connects TRBV21-1 to TRBJ1-3; the table's D call TRBD1 went unverified against the DNA. TRBV21-1 is termed a pseudogene. The CDR3 totals 12 residues. In nucleotides, the CDR3 is TGTGGACACAGGCTCTCTGGAAACACCATATATTTT. Protein: CGHRLSGNTIYF.

The chain uses TRBV28 and TRBJ1-2; no definite D call. CDR1 and CDR2 (germline): MDHEN, SYDVKM. The V end lost 6 bases, the J end lost 2 bases, and 13 bases lay between the germline ends. CDR3 length: 14 residues. For the CDR3, the DNA is TGTGCCAGCAGCCAATATTTGGGCAACTATGGCTACACCTTC. Residues: CASSQYLGNYGYTF.

The chain is built from TRBV15 and TRBJ2-1; 10 nucleotides match TRBD2. Germline lookup yields CDR1 LNHNV and CDR2 YYDKDF (reference sequence). Germline trimming cut 1 base from V and 3 bases from J; bases unmatched to any gene: 9. The CDR3 has 18 residues. CDR3 protein: CATSRAPGLAEGYNEQFF. DNA for the CDR3: TGTGCCACCAGCAGAGCTCCCGGACTAGCGGAGGGCTACAATGAGCAGTTCTTC.

The gene calls are TRBV13 and TRBJ1-2, with D perhaps matching TRBD1 (6 bases). V lost 4 bases and J lost 5, with 17 bases in between. The CDR3 contains 15 residues. The germline V gene has CDR1 PRHDT and CDR2 FYEKMQ (reference sequence). CDR3 sequence reads: CASSSAGGAGYGYTF. The CDR3 bases are TGTGCCAGCAGCTCGGCGGGGGGCGCTGGGTATGGCTACACCTTC. The complete variable domain, with remaining parts taken from reference TRBV13 and TRBJ1-2, reads AAGVIQSPRHLIKEKRETATLKCYPIPRHDTVYWYQQGPGQDPQFLISFYEKMQSDKGSIPDRFSAQQFSDYHSELNMSSLELGDSALYFCASSSAGGAGYGYTFGSGTRLTVV.

This clone was counted once. The chain employs TRBV7-2 and TRBJ2-1; 8 bases are shared with TRBD2. Germline loops: CDR1 SGHTA, CDR2 FQGNSA. J gave up 6 bases and V 2 bases, and 6 bases lay outside the gene matches. This CDR3 spans 15 amino acids. The CDR3, as DNA: TGTGCCAGCAGCTTACCCGGGAGGGGTGGCAATGAGCAGTTCTTC. Translated, it gives CASSLPGRGGNEQFF.

This rearrangement joins TRBV6-2 or TRBV6-3 to TRBJ2-5; TRBD2 might be the D (6 bases). CDR3 size: 16 residues. Trimming took off 0 bases at V and 2 bases at J, with 13 bases between the two ends. CDR1 is MNHEY, CDR2 SVGEGT, per germline. CDR3 region: CASSYSGTQGQETQYF. In DNA form, the CDR3 reads TGTGCCAGCAGTTACTCGGGGACTCAGGGACAAGAGACCCAGTACTTC.

The gene calls are TRBV6-5 and TRBJ1-2; 9 bases align to TRBD1. After removal of 6 bases from V and 0 bases from J, the junction contained 2 bases not matched to a gene. The CDR3 has 14 amino acids. Germline V gives CDR1 MNHEY, CDR2 SVGAGI. For the CDR3, the DNA is TGTGCCAGCAGGAGGACAGGGGCTAACTATGGCTACACCTTC. It yields the protein CASRRTGANYGYTF.

The chain recombines TRBV5-1 with TRBJ1-2; 12 positions match TRBD1. This CDR3 spans 13 amino acids. In germline, CDR1 is SGHRS, CDR2 YFSETQ. V lost 3 bases, J lost 8 bases, and 2 bases stayed unmatched. CDR3 DNA sequence: TGCGCCAGCAGCTGGGACAGGGGGCAAGGCTACACCTTC. This sequence encodes CASSWDRGQGYTF.

The V gene is TRBV27, the J gene TRBJ1-4; 10 positions agree with TRBD1. After removal of 2 bases from V and 11 bases from J, the junction contained 8 bases not matched to a gene. This CDR3 comprises 15 residues. CDR1 is MNHEY and CDR2 is SMNVEV in the germline V gene (reference sequence). For the CDR3, the DNA is TGTGCCAGCAGTTTAGGTGGGACAGGGGAGGGGAAACTGTTTTTT. Its protein product is CASSLGGTGEGKLFF.

This clone was counted a single time. The V call is TRBV7-3, the J call TRBJ2-7; D is uncertain. V was trimmed by 2 bases and J by 6 bases, leaving 8 bases between them. This CDR3 has 12 residues. CDR1 is SGHTA, CDR2 FQGTGA, per germline. The CDR3, as DNA: TGTGCCAGCAGCTTAGGGTCAGGCGAGCAGTACTTC. Translated: CASSLGSGEQYF.

V gene TRBV5-1 combines with J gene TRBJ2-5; maybe TRBD1 (5 bases). Trimming cost V 0 bases and J 2 bases, with 11 bases left between them. This CDR3 spans 15 amino acids. CDR1 and CDR2 from the germline V gene are SGHRS and YFSETQ. CDR3 in DNA: TGCGCCAGCAGCTTGGCAGGGCCGGCTCAAGAGACCCAGTACTTC. Encoded protein: CASSLAGPAQETQYF.

CDR3 sequence (DNA): TGTGCCAGCAGCCCCGGTTTAGCGGCCTCCGGCTACGAGCAGTACTTC. This encodes CASSPGLAASGYEQYF. The rearrangement links TRBV13 to TRBJ2-7, with D possibly being TRBD2 (6 bases). CDR1 and CDR2 (germline): PRHDT, FYEKMQ (reference sequence). The CDR3 is made up of 16 amino acids. Trimming left V 5 bases short and J 3 bases short, with 20 bases between.

The J gene is TRBJ2-2, the V gene TRBV27; 7 positions match TRBD2. The CDR3 totals 16 residues. Germline CDR1 is MNHEY and CDR2 is SMNVEV (reference sequence). V trimming: 2 bases; J trimming: 2 bases; junction bases outside the gene matches: 5. The CDR3 DNA reads TGTGCCAGCAGTTTAAGGACTAGACAAAACACCGGGGAGCTGTTTTTT. Translation gives CASSLRTRQNTGELFF.

The chain links TRBV5-8 to TRBJ1-4, with D possibly matching TRBD1 (6 bases). Looked up from germline, CDR1 is SGHTS and CDR2 is YDEGEE. This CDR3 has 17 residues. Trimming took 1 base from V and 3 from J, leaving 16 bases between them. This chain's CDR3 is CASSLSGQSRANEKLFF. CDR3 bases: TGTGCCAGCAGCTTGTCCGGACAGTCGAGGGCTAATGAAAAACTGTTTTTT. Complete variable domain (other parts from reference TRBV5-8 and TRBJ1-4): EAGVTQSPTHLIKTRGQQATLRCSPISGHTSVYWYQQALGLGLQFLLWYDEGEERNRGNFPPRFSGRQFPNYSSELNVNALELEDSALYLCASSLSGQSRANEKLFFGSGTQLSVL.

The CDR3 loop reads CASCSGSFYEQYF. The CDR3 nucleotides read TGTGCCAGCTGTTCCGGGTCCTTCTACGAGCAGTACTTC. The chain carries TRBV6-2 or TRBV6-3 and TRBJ2-7; D not resolved. Germline values: CDR1 MNHEY, CDR2 SVGEGT. The CDR3 runs to 13 residues. The V and J ends lost 8 bases and 3 bases respectively, with 14 bases between them.

This clone was detected only a few times. The chain couples TRBV7-2 to TRBJ1-5, with TRBD1 matching over 7 bases. Germline CDR1 SGHTA, CDR2 FQGNSA. V dropped 5 bases and J dropped 7; count of bases not matched to a gene: 5. The CDR3 sequence is 13 residues long. CDR3 protein: CASSTDREQPQHF. The CDR3 bases are TGTGCCAGCAGCACTGACAGGGAGCAGCCCCAGCATTTT.

The chain is built from TRBV7-6 and TRBJ2-1, with D possibly TRBD2 on 6 matching bases. The V and J ends lost 0 bases and 4 bases respectively, with 10 bases between them. The CDR3 runs 15 residues. Germline CDR1 reads SGHVS; CDR2 reads FNYEAQ. The CDR3 nucleotides read TGTGCCAGCAGCTTAGCGGCGGGGAAGTACAATGAGCAGTTCTTC. Translated, it gives CASSLAAGKYNEQFF. The whole variable domain, remainder taken from reference TRBV7-6 and TRBJ2-1, is GAGVSQSPRYKVTKRGQDVALRCDPISGHVSLYWYRQALGQGPEFLTYFNYEAQQDKSGLPNDRFSAERPEGSISTLTIQRTEQRDSAMYRCASSLAAGKYNEQFFGPGTRLTVL.

The rearrangement links TRBV3-1 (or the pseudogene TRBV3-2) to TRBJ2-5; a weak D match, TRBD2 (6 bases). CDR3 length equals 15 residues. Per germline, CDR1 LGHDT and CDR2 YNNKEL (reference sequence). The V gene lost 3 bases and the J gene lost 3 bases, with 14 bases spanning the gap. CDR3 residues: CASSQRRGQEETQYF. CDR3 coding DNA: TGTGCCAGCAGCCAGAGGCGGGGCCAGGAAGAGACCCAGTACTTC.

This clone is medium-sized within its sample. The J gene is TRBJ2-1, the V gene TRBV6-6; 11 bases are a match to TRBD2. Losses at the gene ends were 5 bases for V and 7 bases for J; bases not matched to a gene: 7. Germline-derived CDR1 and CDR2 are MNHNY and SVGAGI (reference sequence). This CDR3 comprises 15 residues. This CDR3 is CASSRIAGGPNEQFF. The CDR3, as DNA: TGTGCCAGCAGTAGGATAGCGGGAGGGCCGAATGAGCAGTTCTTC.

This chain joins TRBV4-3 and TRBJ2-5, with no clear D. Germline-derived CDR1 and CDR2 are LGHNA and YSLEER. The CDR3 is made up of 13 amino acids. Trimming cost V 3 bases and J 4 bases, with 9 bases left between them. The CDR3 here is CASSQTATETQYF. The CDR3 DNA sequence: TGCGCCAGCAGCCAGACTGCAACAGAGACCCAGTACTTC.